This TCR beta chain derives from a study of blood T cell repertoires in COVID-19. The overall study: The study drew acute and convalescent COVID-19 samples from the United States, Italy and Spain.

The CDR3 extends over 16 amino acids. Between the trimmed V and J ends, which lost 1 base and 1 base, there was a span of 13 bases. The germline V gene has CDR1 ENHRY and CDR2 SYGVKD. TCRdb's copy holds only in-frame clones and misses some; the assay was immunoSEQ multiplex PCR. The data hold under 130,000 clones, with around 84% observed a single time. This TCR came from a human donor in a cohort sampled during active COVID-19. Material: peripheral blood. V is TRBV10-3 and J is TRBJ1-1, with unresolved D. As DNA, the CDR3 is TGTGCCATCAGTGAGTGGTTCAGTGAGGAGAACACTGAAGCTTTCTTT. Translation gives CAISEWFSEENTEAFF.